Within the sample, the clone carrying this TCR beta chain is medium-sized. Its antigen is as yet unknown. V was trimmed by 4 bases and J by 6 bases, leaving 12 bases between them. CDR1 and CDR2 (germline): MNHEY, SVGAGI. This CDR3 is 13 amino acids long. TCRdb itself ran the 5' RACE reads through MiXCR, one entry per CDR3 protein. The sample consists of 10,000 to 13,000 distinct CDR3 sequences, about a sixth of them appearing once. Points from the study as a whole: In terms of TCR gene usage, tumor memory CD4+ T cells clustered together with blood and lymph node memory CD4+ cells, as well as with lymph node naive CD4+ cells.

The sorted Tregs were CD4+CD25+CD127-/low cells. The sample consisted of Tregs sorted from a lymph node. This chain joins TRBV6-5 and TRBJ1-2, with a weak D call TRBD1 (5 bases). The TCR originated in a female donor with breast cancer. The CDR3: CASSWGTGDGYTF. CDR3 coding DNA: TGTGCCAGCAGTTGGGGTACGGGGGATGGCTACACCTTC.